Listed here are 21 T cell receptor beta chains from one sample, sequenced in a study of shared clonotypes between healthy human individuals (TCRdb year 2020). Library creation used the immunoSEQ multiplex PCR assay. TCRdb provides this immuneACCESS table in a form limited to in-frame rearrangements. Some clones are lacking; in checked studies, under half of them reflect an unresolved V gene, and why the rest are absent is not known. Recorded for this sample are about 2 million clones; approximately 94% of them occurred a single time. Of the sample, about 1.1% is held by the ten largest clones. CD8 naive samples were CD45RO-negative cells positively selected for CCR7, giving a CD45RA+CCR7+ population that excluded TemRA cells. What was sequenced was naive CD8+ T cells sorted from blood. This sample's cell subset or site label indicates: CD45RA+CCR7+. These receptors all come from a man younger than 35 in good health.

The chain links TRBV27 to TRBJ1-2; possibly TRBD1 for D (5 bases). Trimming took 6 bases from V and 0 from J, leaving 8 bases between them. Germline CDR1 and CDR2: MNHEY and SMNVEV (reference sequence). This CDR3 contains 13 residues. The CDR3 reads CASRTTANYGYTF. CDR3 sequence (DNA): TGTGCCAGCAGAACGACAGCTAACTATGGCTACACCTTC.

The V and J genes are TRBV27 and TRBJ1-4; D is uncertain. The CDR3 runs 11 residues. The V end was cut by 4 bases, the J end by 7 bases, with 4 bases between. Germline lookup yields CDR1 MNHEY and CDR2 SMNVEV (reference sequence). The CDR3 reads CASSSGEKLFF. The CDR3 DNA follows: TGTGCCAGCAGTTCGGGTGAAAAACTGTTTTTT.

This rearrangement joins TRBV19 to TRBJ2-3, with 12 nucleotides matching TRBD2. This CDR3 contains 18 residues. The germline CDR1 and CDR2 sequences are LNHDA and SQIVND (reference sequence). The V segment lost 5 bases and the J segment 2 bases; nucleotides outside the gene matches: 11. CDR3 sequence reads: CASSLTNLAGGLTDTQYF. DNA for the CDR3: TGTGCCAGTAGTCTTACGAACCTAGCGGGGGGGCTCACAGATACGCAGTATTTT. Complete variable domain (other parts from reference TRBV19 and TRBJ2-3): DGGITQSPKYLFRKEGQNVTLSCEQNLNHDAMYWYRQDPGQGLRLIYYSQIVNDFQKGDIAEGYSVSREKKESFPLTVTSAQKNPTAFYLCASSLTNLAGGLTDTQYFGPGTRLTVL.

This clone was seen only a few times. This CDR3 is also generated by other DNA sequences in the sample. This chain joins TRBV13 and TRBJ2-6; D unclear. The CDR3 length is 13 residues. V was cut by 3 bases and J by 2 bases, with 2 bases left in between. Germline V CDR1 and CDR2: PRHDT, FYEKMQ (reference sequence). CDR3 amino acids: CASSLAGANVLTF. CDR3 DNA sequence: TGTGCCAGCAGCTTGGCTGGGGCCAACGTCCTGACTTTC.

V usage is TRBV5-6 and J usage is TRBJ1-1; 8 nucleotides line up with TRBD1. The germline gives CDR1 SGHDT, CDR2 YYEEEE. The CDR3 has 15 residues. The ends lost 3 bases at V and 8 bases at J; junction bases unmatched: 12. The CDR3 loop reads CASSWNPDRANEAFF. In DNA, the CDR3 is TGTGCCAGCAGCTGGAATCCGGACAGGGCAAACGAAGCTTTCTTT. The variable domain in full, completed from reference TRBV5-6 and TRBJ1-1, reads DAGVTQSPTHLIKTRGQQVTLRCSPKSGHDTVSWYQQALGQGPQFIFQYYEEEERQRGNFPDRFSGHQFPNYSSELNVNALLLGDSALYLCASSWNPDRANEAFFGQGTRLTVV.

The genes are TRBV10-3 and TRBJ2-5; D is ambiguous. The CDR3 runs to 13 residues. Germline assignment: CDR1 ENHRY and CDR2 SYGVKD. Trimming took off 0 bases at V and 4 bases at J, with 6 bases between the two ends. In DNA form, the CDR3 reads TGTGCCATCAGTGAGTCGCAGCCAGAGACCCAGTACTTC. As protein: CAISESQPETQYF.

J is TRBJ1-1 and V is TRBV27, with D unclear. CDR1 and CDR2 from the germline V gene are MNHEY and SMNVEV (reference sequence). The CDR3 totals 13 residues. V lost 6 bases, J lost 2 bases, and 10 bases lay in between. CDR3 sequence (DNA): TGTGCCAGCAGCCCAGTCCCTAACACTGAAGCTTTCTTT. This translates into CASSPVPNTEAFF.

The chain is built from TRBV6-6 and TRBJ1-1, with 9 bases fitting TRBD1. The CDR3 totals 15 residues. Germline CDR1 reads MNHNY; CDR2 reads SVGAGI (reference sequence). Trimming removed 4 bases from V and 2 bases from J; junction bases left unmatched: 5. The DNA of the CDR3 is TGTGCCAGCAGTTGGGTCACAGGGGGCAACACTGAAGCTTTCTTT. Its translation: CASSWVTGGNTEAFF.

The count of this clone is one. V is TRBV5-5 and J is TRBJ1-3; D remains unclear. V lost 4 bases, J lost 0 bases, and 14 bases lay in between. This CDR3 contains 16 residues. CDR1 and CDR2 from the germline V gene are SGHKS and YYEKEE (reference sequence). CDR3 sequence reads: CASSPYESFSGNTIYF. CDR3 sequence (DNA): TGTGCCAGCAGCCCCTACGAGTCCTTCTCTGGAAACACCATATATTTT.

The rearrangement joins TRBV7-6 to TRBJ2-1; 10 bases map to TRBD2. J was trimmed by 3 bases and V by 4 bases; bases with no gene match: 3. The CDR3 is 15 residues long. The V gene's germline CDR1 is SGHVS and CDR2 FNYEAQ. CDR3 sequence: CASSSVAGGYNEQFF. Here the CDR3 DNA reads TGTGCCAGCAGCTCGGTAGCGGGAGGCTACAATGAGCAGTTCTTC. Looking up the rest from reference TRBV7-6 and TRBJ2-1 gives the full variable domain: GAGVSQSPRYKVTKRGQDVALRCDPISGHVSLYWYRQALGQGPEFLTYFNYEAQQDKSGLPNDRFSAERPEGSISTLTIQRTEQRDSAMYRCASSSVAGGYNEQFFGPGTRLTVL.

The CDR3 sequence is CASSLGAESSYEQYF. The CDR3 DNA is TGCGCCAGCAGCCTGGGAGCGGAAAGCTCCTACGAGCAGTACTTC. The rearrangement uses TRBV4-3 and TRBJ2-7, with a weak D call TRBD2 (5 bases). With 4 bases removed from V and 0 bases from J, the gap between germline ends came to 13 bases. Germline V CDR1 and CDR2: LGHNA, YSLEER. The CDR3 runs 15 residues.

The rearrangement links TRBV4-1 to TRBJ2-1; no clear D gene. Between the trimmed V and J ends, which lost 3 bases and 7 bases, there was a span of 13 bases. Germline V gene lookup returns CDR1 MGHRA and CDR2 YSYEKL. CDR3 length equals 14 residues. In nucleotides, the CDR3 is TGCGCCAGCAGCCATACGCTCCGGATTAATGAGCAGTTCTTC. Translation gives CASSHTLRINEQFF.

CDR3 DNA: TGTGCCAGCAGCTTAGGGGGGGGTATGGGAGAGACCCAGTACTTC. As protein: CASSLGGGMGETQYF. The V gene is TRBV7-2, the J gene TRBJ2-5, with 7 bases lining up with TRBD2. Germline assignment: CDR1 SGHTA and CDR2 FQGNSA. The length of the CDR3 is 15 residues. V was pared by 1 base and J by 4 bases, with 6 bases of the junction left unmatched. Full variable domain (missing parts from reference TRBV7-2 and TRBJ2-5): GAGVSQSPSNKVTEKGKDVELRCDPISGHTALYWYRQSLGQGLEFLIYFQGNSAPDKSGLPSDRFSAERTGGSVSTLTIQRTQQEDSAVYLCASSLGGGMGETQYFGPGTRLLVL.

V and J are TRBV27 and TRBJ1-2, with TRBD1 identical over 7 bases. CDR3 length equals 13 residues. Germline CDR1 MNHEY, CDR2 SMNVEV (reference sequence). V dropped 6 bases and J dropped 9; count of bases not matched to a gene: 10. DNA for the CDR3: TGTGCCAGCAGACCAGGCCAGGGGGTACGCTACACCTTC. It translates to CASRPGQGVRYTF.

Turning to this clone: At the DNA level, this CDR3 is encoded by other sequences in the same sample as well. The rearrangement joins TRBV18 to TRBJ2-2, with D uncertain. The V end was cut by 3 bases, the J end by 4 bases, with 6 bases between. The V gene's germline CDR1 is KGHSH and CDR2 LQKENI. The CDR3 spans 13 residues. CDR3 nucleotide sequence: TGTGCCAGCTCACCTCCCCCCACCGGGGAGCTGTTTTTT. Encoded protein: CASSPPPTGELFF.

The V call is TRBV7-9, the J call TRBJ2-1; TRBD2 aligns across 7 bases. The CDR3 contains 16 residues. Per germline, CDR1 SEHNR and CDR2 FQNEAQ (reference sequence). The V segment lost 5 bases and the J segment 4 bases; nucleotides outside the gene matches: 11. The CDR3 here is CASSPRLSGVYNEQFF. Here the CDR3 DNA reads TGTGCCAGCAGCCCTAGACTGAGCGGGGTATACAATGAGCAGTTCTTC. The variable domain in full, with the rest retrieved from reference TRBV7-9 and TRBJ2-1, is DTGVSQNPRHKITKRGQNVTFRCDPISEHNRLYWYRQTLGQGPEFLTYFQNEAQLEKSRLLSDRFSAERPKGSFSTLEIQRTEQGDSAMYLCASSPRLSGVYNEQFFGPGTRLTVL.

The chain carries TRBV5-5 and TRBJ2-7, with 7 bases lining up with TRBD2. CDR3 length: 16 residues. Trimming took 0 bases from V and 5 from J; bases not matched to a gene: 11. Germline V gene data show CDR1 as SGHKS and CDR2 as YYEKEE (reference sequence). CDR3 in DNA: TGTGCCAGCAGCTTGGCTGTTGGGAGGGCCAACCACGAGCAGTACTTC. The encoded protein is CASSLAVGRANHEQYF.

This clone was seen a single time. The CDR3 protein is CASSVPAGETQYF. DNA of the CDR3: TGTGCCAGCAGCGTCCCTGCTGGGGAGACCCAGTACTTC. V gene TRBV5-4 combines with J gene TRBJ2-5; D gene uncertain. Germline V gene data show CDR1 as SGHNT and CDR2 as YYREEE (reference sequence). The V gene lost 4 bases and the J gene lost 5 bases, with 12 bases spanning the gap. CDR3 length equals 13 residues.

This chain connects TRBV9 to TRBJ2-7; tentatively, D is TRBD2 (7 bases). The CDR3 totals 14 residues. Germline CDR1 and CDR2: SGDLS and YYNGEE. V lost 3 bases and J lost 5, with 15 bases in between. The CDR3 here is CASSAPGGPDEQYF. The DNA for the CDR3 is TGTGCCAGCAGCGCCCCCGGGGGGCCCGACGAGCAGTACTTC.

V gene TRBV30 combines with J gene TRBJ2-1; no firm D call. The germline gives CDR1 GTSNPN, CDR2 SVGIG (reference sequence). V lost 5 bases to trimming and J lost 8 bases, with 7 bases between them. CDR3 length: 10 residues. CDR3 coding DNA: TGTGCCTGGGTGGCATATGAGCAGTTCTTC. Translated: CAWVAYEQFF.

The CDR3 loop reads CASSSQGRSNGYTF. In nucleotides, the CDR3 is TGTGCCAGCAGTTCCCAAGGTCGGTCGAATGGCTACACCTTC. The chain joins TRBV28 to TRBJ1-2; D uncertain. V was trimmed by 4 bases and J by 6 bases, leaving 15 bases between them. The CDR3 spans 14 residues. Germline values: CDR1 MDHEN, CDR2 SYDVKM.